This T cell receptor (beta chain) emerged from a study of OX40 agonist ivuxolimab in advanced cancers. Assay: immunoSEQ multiplex PCR; the TCRdb copy retains only in-frame clones and omits some. Of 150,000 to 170,000 clones listed, approximately 94% are singletons. Germline V gene sequence: CDR1 KGHSH, CDR2 LQKENI. V gave up 3 bases and J gave up 1 base; unmatched junction bases: 2. The CDR3 length is 16 residues. J is TRBJ1-5 and V is TRBV18, with TRBD1 matching over 11 bases. The source material was CD4+ or CD8+ T cells sorted from blood, sampled in a trial of the OX40 agonist ivuxolimab. The origin of this receptor is an adult with an advanced solid tumor such as melanoma, head and neck, liver or kidney cancer. CDR3: CASSPGQGGSNQPQHF. The CDR3 DNA follows: TGTGCCAGCTCACCGGGACAGGGGGGGAGCAATCAGCCCCAGCATTTT.